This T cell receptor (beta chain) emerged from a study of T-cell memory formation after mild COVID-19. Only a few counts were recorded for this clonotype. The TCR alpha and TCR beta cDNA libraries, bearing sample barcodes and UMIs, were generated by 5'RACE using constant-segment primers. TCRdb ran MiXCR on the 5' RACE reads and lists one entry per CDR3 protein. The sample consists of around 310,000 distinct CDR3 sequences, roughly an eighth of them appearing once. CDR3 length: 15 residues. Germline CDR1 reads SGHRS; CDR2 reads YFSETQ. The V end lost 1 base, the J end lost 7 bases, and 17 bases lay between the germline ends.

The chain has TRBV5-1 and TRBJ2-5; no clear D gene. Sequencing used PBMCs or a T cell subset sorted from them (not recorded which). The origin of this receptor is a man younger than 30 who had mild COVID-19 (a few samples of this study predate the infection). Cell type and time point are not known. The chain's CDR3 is CASSLHDPLWGTQYF. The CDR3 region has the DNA TGCGCCAGCAGCTTGCATGACCCACTTTGGGGGACCCAGTACTTC.